The source of this TCR beta chain is a study of response to subunit inactivated influenza vaccine (dated by TCRdb to the late 2010s). Regarding the research as a whole: Deep quantitative T cell receptor repertoire profiling was used in the study to track responses to a trivalent subunit inactivated influenza vaccine.

In light of the paper, this sample's time point label describes: 45 days after influenza vaccine administration. Libraries were prepared through RT-PCR. Sequenced on an Illumina HiSeq 2500. TCRdb reanalyzed the raw reads on its own, using fastp at Q25 for trimming and MiXCR for clone calling, and kept in-frame beta chains. Entries that share a CDR3 protein sequence are merged under the most common genes and DNA. Present in this sample are about 500,000 distinct CDR3 sequences, under 15% of which were seen just once. The ten most abundant clones make up less than 15% of the sample. The full study reports these points: According to the authors, only a limited number of new T cells may be recruited by each seasonal influenza vaccination.

Remarks on this clonotype: What antigen it recognizes has not been identified. Base-call qualities are not available, and no considerably larger clone is one nucleotide away.

The clonotype was recovered from a man over 45 who received an inactivated influenza vaccine. Donor details come from another sample of the same person, matched by shared clones. The specimen was PBMCs from blood, collected roughly 45 days after vaccination.

The DNA sequence is given as TGTGCCAGCAGTTACTCGACACTATCCTACGAGCAGTACTTC. Translated, this is CASSYSTLSYEQYF. Recombination connected TRBV6-2 or TRBV6-3 to TRBJ2-7, with the D gene too uncertain to name. CDR1 and CDR2 were assigned from the germline V gene as MNHEY and SVGEGT. The CDR3, from cysteine to phenylalanine, totals 14 residues. The only DNA kept is the CDR3, 42 bases in frame from the first base. V is cut by 0 bases and J by 1 base, and the space between the germline ends is 7 bases.